These 26 T cell receptor beta chains were all obtained from the same sample, sequenced in a study of T cell changes during pregnancy in multiple sclerosis (dated by TCRdb to the late 2010s). The library was prepared using the immunoSEQ multiplex PCR assay. The immuneACCESS repertoire file appears here via TCRdb, limited to in-frame rearrangements. These files lack a portion of the clones; in checked studies, under half of the deficit traces to unresolved V genes, and the cause of the others is not known. In this sample the table shows some 99,000 clones, roughly 94% of which occur a single time. Approximately 2.2% of the sample belongs to the ten largest clones. The sample here was peripheral blood, taken after pregnancy. The receptors were sampled from a female donor in good health, enrolled as a control in a pregnancy study.

The rearrangement uses TRBV5-6 and TRBJ2-7, with 11 bases matching TRBD2. The CDR3 spans 17 residues. CDR1 and CDR2 from the germline V gene are SGHDT and YYEEEE. Unmatched junction bases numbered 8, after V lost 2 bases and J lost 1 base. The CDR3 reads CASSFGGLAEQSYEQYF. The CDR3 DNA sequence: TGTGCCAGCAGCTTCGGGGGACTAGCGGAACAATCCTACGAGCAGTACTTC.

The chain couples TRBV30 to TRBJ2-7; D remains ambiguous. Germline V gene lookup returns CDR1 GTSNPN and CDR2 SVGIG (reference sequence). V lost 0 bases to trimming and J lost 6 bases, with 6 bases between them. This CDR3 spans 11 amino acids. This CDR3 reads CAWSVSSEQYF. CDR3 sequence (DNA): TGTGCCTGGAGTGTTTCCAGCGAGCAGTACTTC.

This rearrangement joins TRBV23-1 to TRBJ2-7; TRBD1 agrees at 11 bases. TRBV23-1 is sorted into the ORF group, with uncertain function. V lost 4 bases and J lost 3; bases outside the gene matches: 14. This CDR3 comprises 18 residues. The CDR3 DNA sequence: TGCGCCAGCAGTCCTCCCTGCGGCCCCGGGACAGGGGGCTACGAGCAGTACTTC. Translating it yields CASSPPCGPGTGGYEQYF.

This chain connects TRBV6-5 to TRBJ1-1; possible D gene TRBD1, 5 bases. The V end lost 4 bases, the J end lost 1 base, and 7 bases lay between the germline ends. CDR1 and CDR2 from the germline V gene are MNHEY and SVGAGI. The CDR3 is made up of 13 amino acids. The CDR3 reads CASSFRENTEAFF. The CDR3 bases are TGTGCCAGCAGTTTCAGGGAGAACACTGAAGCTTTCTTT.

V gene TRBV28 combines with J gene TRBJ1-5, with TRBD1 matching over 9 bases. CDR1 and CDR2 (germline): MDHEN, SYDVKM. The CDR3 length is 15 residues. V dropped 4 bases and J dropped 4; count of bases not matched to a gene: 5. The CDR3 DNA reads as TGTGCCAGCAGTTCCCGGACAGGGGTTAATCAGCCCCAGCATTTT. Residues: CASSSRTGVNQPQHF.

The chain recombines TRBV27 with TRBJ2-3, with unresolved D. Looked up from germline, CDR1 is MNHEY and CDR2 is SMNVEV (reference sequence). V was pared by 4 bases and J by 7 bases, with 12 bases between. CDR3 length equals 13 residues. The CDR3 DNA reads TGTGCCAGCAGTTACCCCTCGAGCAATACGCAGTATTTT. Its protein product is CASSYPSSNTQYF.

This chain uses TRBV6-1 with TRBJ1-6; D unresolved. Germline CDR1 is MNHNS and CDR2 is SASEGT. The CDR3 covers 15 residues. The V and J ends lost 1 base and 5 bases respectively, with 9 bases between them. The CDR3, as DNA: TGTGCCAGCAGTGAAGGTGATCGGGATAATTCACCCCTCCACTTT. Its translation is CASSEGDRDNSPLHF.

The J gene is TRBJ2-7, the V gene TRBV13; 7 bases are a match to TRBD1. Germline CDR1 and CDR2: PRHDT and FYEKMQ (reference sequence). The CDR3 covers 14 residues. J lost 3 bases, V lost 5 bases, and 7 bases had no gene match. CDR3 DNA sequence: TGTGCCAGCAGCCTAAGGGACAGCTACTACGAGCAGTACTTC. Its protein is CASSLRDSYYEQYF.

This sequence joins TRBV7-9 and TRBJ2-1; TRBD2 matches at 9 bases. Germline values: CDR1 SEHNR, CDR2 FQNEAQ (reference sequence). The CDR3 runs to 19 residues. V was pared by 5 bases and J by 7 bases, with 21 bases of the junction left unmatched. The CDR3 DNA is TGTGCCAGCAGCCCCCGGTATAGCGGGAGTCTCCCAAACCCTAATGAGCAGTTCTTC. Amino acids: CASSPRYSGSLPNPNEQFF. The full variable domain, its missing parts supplied by reference TRBV7-9 and TRBJ2-1, is DTGVSQNPRHKITKRGQNVTFRCDPISEHNRLYWYRQTLGQGPEFLTYFQNEAQLEKSRLLSDRFSAERPKGSFSTLEIQRTEQGDSAMYLCASSPRYSGSLPNPNEQFFGPGTRLTVL.

The chain couples TRBV27 to TRBJ1-1; tentative D call: TRBD1 (6 bases). Germline V gives CDR1 MNHEY, CDR2 SMNVEV (reference sequence). The length of the CDR3 is 16 residues. With 5 bases removed from V and 7 bases from J, the gap between germline ends came to 23 bases. The CDR3: CASSPYWGGQQDEAFF. CDR3 coding DNA: TGTGCCAGCAGTCCCTACTGGGGCGGACAGCAGGATGAAGCTTTCTTT.

The genes are TRBV6-5 and TRBJ1-2; no clear D gene. Trimming shortened V by 2 bases and J by 1 base, and 5 bases separated the two germline ends. This CDR3 comprises 13 residues. Per the germline V gene, CDR1 is MNHEY and CDR2 is SVGAGI. CDR3 sequence: CASSYEVNYGYTF. CDR3 coding DNA: TGTGCCAGCAGTTACGAGGTTAACTATGGCTACACCTTC.

The gene calls are TRBV10-3 and TRBJ1-2, with TRBD1 matching 7 bases. The CDR3 extends over 13 amino acids. Germline CDR1 and CDR2: ENHRY and SYGVKD. Trimming removed 6 bases from V and 5 bases from J; junction bases left unmatched: 6. The CDR3 protein is CAISTGTVYGYTF. CDR3 nucleotide sequence: TGTGCCATCAGCACCGGGACAGTTTATGGCTACACCTTC.

The chain is built from TRBV19 and TRBJ2-1; 13 bases line up with TRBD2. V lost 5 bases to trimming and J lost 0 bases; unmatched junction nucleotides: 4. The germline CDR1 and CDR2 sequences are LNHDA and SQIVND (reference sequence). The CDR3 runs 17 residues. The CDR3 loop is CASSPRTSGSSYNEQFF. As DNA, the CDR3 is TGTGCCAGTAGTCCGAGGACTAGCGGGAGCTCCTACAATGAGCAGTTCTTC.

This clone came up once. The chain links TRBV25-1 to TRBJ2-2, with D tentatively TRBD1 (5 bases). Germline V gene data show CDR1 as MGHDK and CDR2 as SYGVNS. The CDR3 sequence is 15 residues long. The V end lost 7 bases, the J end lost 4 bases, and 16 bases lay between the germline ends. The CDR3 DNA follows: TGTGCCAGCAAACTAAGGGGTACCGTCACCGGGGAGCTGTTTTTT. It codes for CASKLRGTVTGELFF. The whole variable domain, remainder taken from reference TRBV25-1 and TRBJ2-2, is EADIYQTPRYLVIGTGKKITLECSQTMGHDKMYWYQQDPGMELHLIHYSYGVNSTEKGDLSSESTVSRIRTEHFPLTLESARPSHTSQYLCASKLRGTVTGELFFGEGSRLTVL.

The gene calls are TRBV4-1 and TRBJ1-2, with no clear D. Trimming took 4 bases from V and 3 from J, leaving 12 bases between them. The CDR3 runs 14 residues. The V gene's germline CDR1 is MGHRA and CDR2 YSYEKL. CDR3 loop: CASSPSRGDYGYTF. CDR3 coding DNA: TGCGCCAGCAGCCCGTCCCGGGGTGACTATGGCTACACCTTC.

The chain joins TRBV18 to TRBJ2-3; TRBD2 matches 10 bases. Trimming at V came to 3 bases and at J to 7 bases, leaving 16 bases not matched to a gene. Germline loops: CDR1 KGHSH, CDR2 LQKENI. The CDR3 consists of 18 residues. The CDR3 bases are TGTGCCAGCTCACCTACACTAATAGCGGGGGGCCTCAAAAATACGCAGTATTTT. Its translation: CASSPTLIAGGLKNTQYF.

The V and J genes are TRBV27 and TRBJ2-7, with D possibly matching TRBD2 (6 bases). Germline CDR1 reads MNHEY; CDR2 reads SMNVEV (reference sequence). CDR3 length equals 14 residues. The V end lost 4 bases, the J end lost 6 bases, and 16 bases lay between the germline ends. CDR3 in DNA: TGTGCCAGCAGTTCCCGAACCGGGAGTCTCGAGCAGTACTTC. The encoded protein is CASSSRTGSLEQYF.

The rearrangement uses TRBV5-1 and TRBJ1-2, with D possibly matching TRBD1 (5 bases). This CDR3 region has 17 residues. V was shortened by 0 bases and J by 7 bases, with 22 bases between the two germline ends. Germline loops: CDR1 SGHRS, CDR2 YFSETQ. Here the CDR3 DNA reads TGCGCCAGCAGCTTGGTGGGGTCTGGTGCAGGGAGGAGTGGCTACACCTTC. Amino acid sequence: CASSLVGSGAGRSGYTF.

V gene TRBV5-5 combines with J gene TRBJ2-1, with 8 bases lining up with TRBD2. Trimming at V came to 4 bases and at J to 9 bases, leaving 9 bases not matched to a gene. The length of the CDR3 is 14 residues. Looked up from germline, CDR1 is SGHKS and CDR2 is YYEKEE (reference sequence). The CDR3 nucleotides are TGTGCCAGCAGCGGCCGGGAGGGCCTTGTTGAGCAGTTCTTC. This sequence encodes CASSGREGLVEQFF. The full variable domain, completed using reference TRBV5-5 and TRBJ2-1, is DAGVTQSPTHLIKTRGQQVTLRCSPISGHKSVSWYQQVLGQGPQFIFQYYEKEERGRGNFPDRFSARQFPNYSSELNVNALLLGDSALYLCASSGREGLVEQFFGPGTRLTVL.

The gene calls are TRBV2 and TRBJ2-7; D may be TRBD2 (5 bases). In germline, CDR1 is SNHLY, CDR2 FYNNEI. The CDR3 has 12 residues. The V end lost 9 bases, the J end lost 2 bases, and 11 bases lay between the germline ends. CDR3 sequence (DNA): TGTGCCAGTAGGACTGGAACCTACGAGCAGTACTTC. This encodes CASRTGTYEQYF.

The chain combines TRBV19 with TRBJ2-7, with D hard to call. The CDR3 sequence is 13 residues long. Between the trimmed V and J ends, which lost 3 bases and 5 bases, there was a span of 11 bases. CDR1 is LNHDA, CDR2 SQIVND, per germline (reference sequence). The CDR3 region has the DNA TGTGCCAGTAGTATTGACGAAGAGGACGAGCAGTACTTC. This translates into CASSIDEEDEQYF.

CDR3 amino acids: CASSPGLSGNTIYF. CDR3 DNA: TGTGCCAGCAGCCCCGGGTTATCTGGAAACACCATATATTTT. V and J are TRBV7-2 and TRBJ1-3, with no clear D. The V end lost 5 bases, the J end lost 1 base, and 9 bases lay between the germline ends. CDR1 is SGHTA, CDR2 FQGNSA, per germline. The CDR3 loop spans 14 amino acids.

The V and J genes are TRBV19 and TRBJ1-6; 12 nucleotides align to TRBD1. J was trimmed by 5 bases and V by 3 bases; bases with no gene match: 17. There are 21 residues in the CDR3. Germline CDR1 reads LNHDA; CDR2 reads SQIVND (reference sequence). The CDR3 DNA follows: TGTGCCAGTAGTATGTACCGTTTCGGGACAGGGGGCCAAGCGAATAATTCACCCCTCCACTTT. It yields the protein CASSMYRFGTGGQANNSPLHF.

The J gene is TRBJ2-2, the V gene TRBV5-1; 8 bases are shared with TRBD1. CDR3 length: 17 residues. CDR1 is SGHRS and CDR2 is YFSETQ in the germline V gene. Losses at the gene ends were 4 bases for V and 2 bases for J; bases not matched to a gene: 10. The CDR3 bases are TGCGCCAGCAGCCAGGACAGGGTGGCGCAAAACACCGGGGAGCTGTTTTTT. Translation gives CASSQDRVAQNTGELFF.

The chain joins TRBV7-6 to TRBJ2-5; a weak D match, TRBD2 (5 bases). Trimming cost V 2 bases and J 10 bases, with 8 bases left between them. Germline CDR1 reads SGHVS; CDR2 reads FNYEAQ. This CDR3 contains 11 residues. CDR3 nucleotide sequence: TGTGCCAGCAGCTTAAATGAGGGCCAGTACTTC. Residues: CASSLNEGQYF.

This clone was detected once. The chain recombines TRBV14 with TRBJ2-1, with a possible D match to TRBD2 (6 bases). Per germline, CDR1 SGHDN and CDR2 FVKESK. Deletions cut 0 bases from V and 2 bases from J, with 11 bases between. The CDR3 is made up of 16 amino acids. The CDR3 DNA follows: TGTGCCAGCAGCCAAGATCTGAGACTAGCCTACAATGAGCAGTTCTTC. This translates into CASSQDLRLAYNEQFF.